Here is one T cell receptor (beta chain) with its context. The CDR3 sequence is 13 residues long. With V trimmed by 3 bases and J by 3 bases, 0 bases remained unmatched. Germline CDR1 and CDR2: SGHRS and YFSETQ. This record belongs to a study of technical replicates of blood from a handful of donors. Assay: immunoSEQ multiplex PCR; the TCRdb copy retains only in-frame clones and omits some. The sample includes around 63,000 clones, roughly 98% of them seen just once. The sample consisted of T cells isolated from PBMCs. This clonotype originated in a human donor in good health. This chain uses TRBV5-1 with TRBJ2-7; the match to TRBD2 covers 10 bases. The CDR3 is CASSSSGSYEQYF. The CDR3 DNA sequence: TGCGCCAGCAGCTCTAGCGGGAGCTACGAGCAGTACTTC.